A single sample is the source of the 23 T cell receptor beta chains below, sequenced in a study of T cell repertoires in ileal Crohn's disease. The time point here: neoterminal ileum biopsy at postoperative endoscopy, about 6 months after surgery. Some clones are missing from TCRdb's copy, which holds only in-frame ones; the method was immunoSEQ multiplex PCR. The data show 55,000 to 65,000 clones, with 85% to 90% seen just once and over 2% held by the top ten. The source material was ileal tissue. The receptors derive from an adult with Crohn's disease.

The CDR3 loop is CASRTTRDRTLEQYF. CDR3 nucleotides: TGTGCCAGCAGGACCACGCGGGACAGAACACTGGAGCAGTACTTC. The chain is built from TRBV11-2 and TRBJ2-7, with D possibly TRBD1 on 7 matching bases. The CDR3 has 15 residues. Trimming removed 6 bases from V and 7 bases from J, with 22 bases in between. In germline, CDR1 is SGHAT, CDR2 FQNNGV.

The V and J genes are TRBV2 and TRBJ1-4, with a possible D match to TRBD1 (5 bases). Germline CDR1 and CDR2: SNHLY and FYNNEI. The CDR3 is 16 amino acids. The V end lost 2 bases, the J end lost 3 bases, and 13 bases lay between the germline ends. The CDR3 DNA is TGTGCCAGCAGTGAACAGGGTGGGCCAGCTAATGAAAAACTGTTTTTT. Encoded protein: CASSEQGGPANEKLFF.

The rearrangement links TRBV19 to TRBJ1-5; D uncertain. Germline-derived CDR1 and CDR2 are LNHDA and SQIVND (reference sequence). Trimming cost V 1 base and J 5 bases, with 12 bases left between them. CDR3 length: 15 residues. CDR3 loop: CASSIVARLDQPQHF. As DNA, the CDR3 is TGTGCCAGTAGTATAGTGGCACGCTTGGATCAGCCCCAGCATTTT.

This clone appeared a single time. Other DNA sequences within the sample encode an identical CDR3. The gene calls are TRBV5-4 and TRBJ2-5; 16 nucleotides align to TRBD2. There are 17 residues in the CDR3. Germline CDR1 SGHNT, CDR2 YYREEE (reference sequence). Trimming took 4 bases from V and 5 from J; bases not matched to a gene: 8. CDR3 region: CASSPGLAGGPEETQYF. The CDR3 DNA reads as TGTGCCAGCAGCCCGGGACTAGCGGGAGGGCCGGAGGAGACCCAGTACTTC.

The chain links TRBV29-1 to TRBJ1-1, with D perhaps matching TRBD1 (5 bases). V lost 4 bases to trimming and J lost 8 bases, with 11 bases between them. CDR3 length equals 11 residues. From germline, CDR1 is SQVTM and CDR2 ANQGSEA. The CDR3 DNA sequence: TGCAGCGTTGGTACTGCAGGGGAAGCTTTCTTT. Protein: CSVGTAGEAFF.

The chain has TRBV11-3 and TRBJ1-1; possible D gene TRBD1, 5 bases. Germline loops: CDR1 SGHNT, CDR2 YENEEA. The germline V and J ends were trimmed by 3 bases and 8 bases, with 10 bases remaining between them. CDR3 size: 12 residues. CDR3 sequence (DNA): TGTGCCAGCAGCTTGGGGCCGAAGGAAGCTTTCTTT. Protein: CASSLGPKEAFF.

DNA of the CDR3: TGTGCCAGCAGTGGGACTAGCGGGAGGGGAGGGGCCCGGGGTGAGCAGTTCTTC. This gives the protein CASSGTSGRGGARGEQFF. This chain links TRBV6-1 with TRBJ2-1, with 15 bases identical to TRBD2. V was pared by 4 bases and J by 9 bases, with 13 bases of the junction left unmatched. The CDR3 is 18 residues long. Germline V gene data show CDR1 as MNHNS and CDR2 as SASEGT.

The rearrangement links TRBV29-1 to TRBJ1-4, with D tentatively TRBD1 (6 bases). From germline, CDR1 is SQVTM and CDR2 ANQGSEA. V shed 6 bases and J shed 7 bases, with 12 bases lying between them. The CDR3 has 12 amino acids. CDR3 nucleotide sequence: TGCAGCGTGGGACATACGGTTGAAAAACTGTTTTTT. Translating it yields CSVGHTVEKLFF. The entire variable domain, with the rest obtained from reference TRBV29-1 and TRBJ1-4, is as follows: SAVISQKPSRDICQRGTSLTIQCQVDSQVTMMFWYRQQPGQSLTLIATANQGSEATYESGFVIDKFPISRPNLTFSTLTVSNMSPEDSSIYLCSVGHTVEKLFFGSGTQLSVL.

The CDR3 DNA reads as TGCAGTGCTGGGACTAGCGGGATTCAGTTCTTC. This translates into CSAGTSGIQFF. The V call is TRBV20-1, the J call TRBJ2-1, with 13 bases lining up with TRBD2. V lost 5 bases, J lost 13 bases, and 2 bases stayed unmatched. CDR1 and CDR2 (germline): DFQATT, SNEGSKA (reference sequence). CDR3 length equals 11 residues.

This sequence joins TRBV7-9 and TRBJ1-5; D call uncertain. V lost 5 bases and J 0 bases, leaving 2 bases between the germline ends. The CDR3 consists of 12 residues. CDR1 and CDR2 (germline): SEHNR, FQNEAQ (reference sequence). In nucleotides, the CDR3 is TGTGCCAGCAGCCTTAGCAATCAGCCCCAGCATTTT. Protein product: CASSLSNQPQHF.

V is TRBV11-2 and J is TRBJ2-7, with TRBD2 matching over 9 bases. The CDR3 has 15 amino acids. The trim removed 1 base at V and 3 bases at J, leaving 4 bases unmatched. Looked up from germline, CDR1 is SGHAT and CDR2 is FQNNGV. The CDR3 region has the DNA TGTGCCAGCAGCTTAGCGGCGGGGGGGAACTACGAGCAGTACGTC. As protein: CASSLAAGGNYEQYV.

This chain joins TRBV11-3 and TRBJ1-2; D gene ambiguous. CDR3 length: 12 residues. CDR1 and CDR2 from the germline V gene are SGHNT and YENEEA. V was trimmed by 0 bases and J by 5 bases, leaving 4 bases between them. The CDR3 DNA sequence: TGTGCCAGCAGCTTAGATCAATATGGCTACACCTTC. Protein: CASSLDQYGYTF.

The V gene is TRBV7-3, the J gene TRBJ2-1; D may be TRBD2 (6 bases). The length of the CDR3 is 15 residues. V was pared by 3 bases and J by 4 bases, with 13 bases between. Germline V gene lookup returns CDR1 SGHTA and CDR2 FQGTGA. CDR3 loop: CASSLTGVIYNEQFF. For the CDR3, the DNA is TGTGCCAGCAGCTTGACGGGAGTTATATACAATGAGCAGTTCTTC.

In its sample, this clone was seen a few times. The gene calls are TRBV7-9 and TRBJ1-1; D might be TRBD1 (6 bases). The length of the CDR3 is 14 residues. V was cut by 7 bases and J by 0 bases, with 12 bases left in between. Germline-derived CDR1 and CDR2 are SEHNR and FQNEAQ (reference sequence). The CDR3 sequence: CASTFTGLNTEAFF. In DNA form, the CDR3 reads TGTGCCAGCACCTTCACAGGGTTGAACACTGAAGCTTTCTTT. The full variable domain, in which reference TRBV7-9 and TRBJ1-1 provide the parts outside the CDR3, is DTGVSQNPRHKITKRGQNVTFRCDPISEHNRLYWYRQTLGQGPEFLTYFQNEAQLEKSRLLSDRFSAERPKGSFSTLEIQRTEQGDSAMYLCASTFTGLNTEAFFGQGTRLTVV.

This rearrangement joins TRBV7-9 to TRBJ2-7, with D unclear. This CDR3 is 13 amino acids long. Germline assignment: CDR1 SEHNR and CDR2 FQNEAQ (reference sequence). V lost 2 bases and J lost 5, with 10 bases in between. As DNA, the CDR3 is TGTGCCAGCAGCTTAATTAGTACCAACGAGCAGTACTTC. This encodes CASSLISTNEQYF.

The chain is built from TRBV7-8 and TRBJ1-2; 8 bases line up with TRBD1. Germline V gives CDR1 SGHVS, CDR2 FQNEAQ. The CDR3 totals 12 residues. Losses at the gene ends were 8 bases for V and 8 bases for J; bases not matched to a gene: 7. The CDR3 protein is CASAGGFGGYTF. For the CDR3, the DNA is TGTGCCAGCGCAGGGGGCTTCGGAGGCTACACCTTC.

The chain has TRBV25-1 and TRBJ2-1, with 9 bases fitting TRBD1. V was pared by 6 bases and J by 7 bases, with 7 bases of the junction left unmatched. Germline V CDR1 and CDR2: MGHDK, SYGVNS. The CDR3 is 14 residues long. The CDR3 bases are TGTGCCAGCAGCCGCCCCGGGACAGGGAATGAGCAGTTCTTC. This gives the protein CASSRPGTGNEQFF.

The chain recombines TRBV28 with TRBJ1-5; D is perhaps TRBD1 (5 bases). CDR3 length equals 15 residues. CDR1 is MDHEN, CDR2 SYDVKM, per germline. The V end lost 2 bases, the J end lost 1 base, and 9 bases lay between the germline ends. CDR3: CASSLAGMSNQPQHF. The CDR3 nucleotides read TGTGCCAGCAGTTTAGCAGGGATGAGCAATCAGCCCCAGCATTTT.

The CDR3 region is CASSSSGRGGETQYF. The CDR3 DNA is TGTGCCAGCAGCTCCAGCGGGAGAGGGGGGGAGACCCAGTACTTC. The chain joins TRBV7-9 to TRBJ2-5; 8 bases map to TRBD2. V shed 4 bases and J 5 bases; nucleotides not matched to a gene: 9. CDR1 is SEHNR, CDR2 FQNEAQ, per germline (reference sequence). This CDR3 region has 15 residues.

The chain employs TRBV28 and TRBJ2-7; D remains unclear. Germline V gene lookup returns CDR1 MDHEN and CDR2 SYDVKM. V lost 7 bases and J lost 1, with 14 bases in between. CDR3 length: 14 residues. DNA for the CDR3: TGTGCCAGCACGCCCCCTTTGCGGTCCTACGAGCAGTACTTC. This codes for CASTPPLRSYEQYF. The full variable domain, its missing parts supplied by reference TRBV28 and TRBJ2-7, is DVKVTQSSRYLVKRTGEKVFLECVQDMDHENMFWYRQDPGLGLRLIYFSYDVKMKEKGDIPEGYSVSREKKERFSLILESASTNQTSMYLCASTPPLRSYEQYFGPGTRLTVT.

The J gene is TRBJ1-5, the V gene TRBV6-1, with 7 nucleotides matching TRBD1. Germline V CDR1 and CDR2: MNHNS, SASEGT. With V trimmed by 5 bases and J by 7 bases, 8 bases remained unmatched. There are 14 residues in the CDR3. CDR3 sequence: CASSSQGGGQPQHF. The CDR3 bases are TGTGCCAGCAGTTCTCAGGGGGGTGGCCAGCCCCAGCATTTT.

The rearrangement links TRBV27 to TRBJ2-5; TRBD1 matches at 9 bases. CDR1 MNHEY and CDR2 SMNVEV come from the germline V gene (reference sequence). With V trimmed by 5 bases and J by 2 bases, 6 bases remained unmatched. CDR3 length equals 15 residues. The DNA of the CDR3 is TGTGCCAGCAGTCTCGGGACAGGGTGGCAAGAGACCCAGTACTTC. Protein product: CASSLGTGWQETQYF.

This chain joins TRBV5-1 and TRBJ2-1; the D is unclear. Germline assignment: CDR1 SGHRS and CDR2 YFSETQ. The V end lost 3 bases, the J end lost 9 bases, and 7 bases lay between the germline ends. This CDR3 region has 11 residues. The CDR3 coding sequence is TGCGCCAGCAGCTCCCGGGTTGAGCAGTTCTTC. This sequence encodes CASSSRVEQFF.